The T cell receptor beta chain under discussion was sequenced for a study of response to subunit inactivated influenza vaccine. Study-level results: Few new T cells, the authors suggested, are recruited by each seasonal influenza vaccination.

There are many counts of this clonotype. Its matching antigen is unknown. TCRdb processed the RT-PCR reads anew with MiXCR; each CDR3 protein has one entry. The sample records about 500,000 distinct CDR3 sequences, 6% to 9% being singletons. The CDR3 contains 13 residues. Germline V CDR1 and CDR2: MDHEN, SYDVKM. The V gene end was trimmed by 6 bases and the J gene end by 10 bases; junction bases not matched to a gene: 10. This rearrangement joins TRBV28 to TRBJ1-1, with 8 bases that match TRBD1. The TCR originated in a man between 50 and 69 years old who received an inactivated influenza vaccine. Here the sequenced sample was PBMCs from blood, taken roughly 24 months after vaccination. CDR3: CASSGTGSTGAFF. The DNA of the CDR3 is TGTGCCAGCAGCGGGACAGGTTCTACGGGAGCTTTCTTT.